A selection of T cell receptor beta chains follows, all from one sample in a study of T cell changes during pregnancy in multiple sclerosis. Sequencing was performed with immunoSEQ multiplex PCR; in TCRdb, only in-frame clones are kept and a portion is missing. Here the sample spans roughly 69,000 clones, approximately 90% being singletons. Sequenced material: peripheral blood, taken in the third trimester of pregnancy. The receptors come from a female donor with multiple sclerosis, enrolled in a pregnancy study. Both conserved end residues are part of each CDR3. D genes are given only for firm matches. Clone size is not always given. Where it is, it says once, few, many or a class for expanded clones.

V: TRBV11-2; J: TRBJ2-3; D: .; size: .; CDR3: CASSAFVEGTDTQYF; DNA: TGTGCCAGCAGCGCGTTCGTTGAGGGCACAGATACGCAGTATTTT
V: TRBV6-1; J: TRBJ2-7; D: TRBD1; size: .; CDR3: CASTLPADRGYEQYF; DNA: TGTGCCAGCACGCTCCCTGCGGACAGGGGCTACGAGCAGTACTTC
V: TRBV30; J: TRBJ2-5; D: .; size: .; CDR3: CAWSVLGVQGLQETQYF; DNA: TGTGCCTGGAGTGTACTTGGGGTCCAGGGACTCCAAGAGACCCAGTACTTC
V: TRBV6-4; J: TRBJ2-5; D: TRBD1; size: once; CDR3: CASSAFSGQGQETQYF; DNA: TGTGCCAGCAGTGCCTTCTCGGGACAGGGGCAAGAGACCCAGTACTTC
V: TRBV5-6; J: TRBJ1-5; D: .; size: .; CDR3: CASSLRLYSNQPQHF; DNA: TGTGCCAGCAGCTTACGACTGTATAGCAATCAGCCCCAGCATTTT
V: TRBV7-2; J: TRBJ1-6; D: .; size: .; CDR3: CASSPRGSYNSPLHF; DNA: TGTGCCAGCAGCCCCCGAGGAAGTTATAATTCACCCCTCCACTTT
V: TRBV9; J: TRBJ2-2; D: .; size: .; CDR3: CASSVRPDSITGELFF; DNA: TGTGCCAGCAGCGTAAGGCCGGACTCAATCACCGGGGAGCTGTTTTTT
V: TRBV7-9; J: TRBJ2-1; D: TRBD1; size: .; CDR3: CASSSLAGQGYNEQFF; DNA: TGTGCCAGCAGCAGCCTGGCCGGACAGGGGTACAATGAGCAGTTCTTC
V: TRBV5-1; J: TRBJ2-5; D: .; size: .; CDR3: CASSPQRPEETQYF; DNA: TGCGCCAGCAGCCCCCAGAGGCCGGAGGAGACCCAGTACTTC
V: TRBV6-6; J: TRBJ2-5; D: .; size: .; CDR3: CASTGFQETQYF; DNA: TGTGCCAGCACAGGGTTTCAAGAGACCCAGTACTTC
V: TRBV2; J: TRBJ2-1; D: .; size: .; CDR3: CASSDLGSEQFF; DNA: TGTGCCAGCAGTGATTTAGGGAGTGAGCAGTTCTTC
V: TRBV9; J: TRBJ2-5; D: TRBD2; size: .; CDR3: CASSVGLAGGPVETQYF; DNA: TGTGCCAGCAGCGTGGGACTAGCGGGGGGCCCGGTAGAGACCCAGTACTTC
V: TRBV27; J: TRBJ2-7; D: TRBD1; size: few; CDR3: CASSPGQGWEQYF; DNA: TGTGCCAGCAGTCCGGGACAGGGCTGGGAGCAGTACTTC
V: TRBV14; J: TRBJ2-3; D: TRBD2; size: .; CDR3: CASSQARLAAGWDTQYF; DNA: TGTGCCAGCAGCCAAGCTCGACTAGCGGCGGGTTGGGATACGCAGTATTTT
V: TRBV6-5; J: TRBJ1-4; D: TRBD1; size: .; CDR3: CASSPTGVSGEKLFF; DNA: TGTGCCAGCAGTCCCACAGGGGTCAGCGGGGAAAAACTGTTTTTT
V: TRBV30; J: TRBJ1-6; D: .; size: .; CDR3: CAWSVGQPVSPLHF; DNA: TGTGCCTGGAGTGTAGGACAGCCCGTCTCACCCCTCCACTTT
V: TRBV15; J: TRBJ1-1; D: .; size: .; CDR3: CATSPAGGTEAFF; DNA: TGTGCCACCAGCCCTGCCGGGGGAACTGAAGCTTTCTTT
V: TRBV28; J: TRBJ2-3; D: TRBD1; size: .; CDR3: CAVGQASTDTQYF; DNA: TGTGCCGTCGGACAGGCTAGCACAGATACGCAGTATTTT
V: TRBV2; J: TRBJ2-2; D: .; size: .; CDR3: CASSVDRQRNTWELFF; DNA: TGTGCCAGCAGCGTTGACAGACAGCGAAACACCTGGGAGCTGTTTTTT
V: TRBV2; J: TRBJ1-1; D: TRBD1; size: .; CDR3: CASRRQGGTYMDTEAFF; DNA: TGTGCCAGTCGACGTCAGGGGGGTACGTATATGGACACTGAAGCTTTCTTT
V: TRBV29-1; J: TRBJ2-1; D: TRBD2; size: once; CDR3: CSVEVGGGAKGDNEQFF; DNA: TGCAGCGTTGAAGTTGGCGGGGGGGCCAAGGGGGACAATGAGCAGTTCTTC
V: TRBV11-3; J: TRBJ2-2; D: .; size: .; CDR3: CASSLDDYTSVIPGELFF; DNA: TGTGCCAGCAGCTTAGATGACTATACAAGTGTGATTCCCGGGGAGCTGTTTTTT
V: TRBV5-1; J: TRBJ1-1; D: TRBD1; size: .; CDR3: CASGGQGIGYTEAFF; DNA: TGCGCCAGCGGCGGACAGGGAATCGGGTACACTGAAGCTTTCTTT
V: TRBV19; J: TRBJ1-5; D: .; size: .; CDR3: CASSIEGEGYQPQHF; DNA: TGTGCCAGTAGTATAGAGGGGGAGGGTTATCAGCCCCAGCATTTT
V: TRBV20-1; J: TRBJ2-5; D: TRBD1; size: .; CDR3: CSSQGTRTQYF; DNA: TGCAGTTCACAGGGGACGAGGACCCAGTACTTC
V: TRBV6-5; J: TRBJ2-1; D: TRBD2; size: .; CDR3: CASSPKGLGPDEQFF; DNA: TGTGCCAGCAGTCCCAAGGGACTAGGGCCCGATGAGCAGTTCTTC
V: TRBV6-4; J: TRBJ2-1; D: TRBD2; size: .; CDR3: CASSRLAGDYNEQFF; DNA: TGTGCCAGCAGCAGACTAGCGGGGGACTACAATGAGCAGTTCTTC